Listed below are T cell receptor beta chains from one sample, sequenced in a study of cytomegalovirus exposure and HLA in healthy donors. Generated by immunoSEQ multiplex PCR, the TCRdb table keeps only in-frame clones and is missing some. Of 120,000 to 150,000 clones in the sample, around 73% were seen once. The source material was PBMCs. The source of these receptors is a human donor in good health. Both conserved end residues are part of each CDR3. D genes are given only for firm matches. For some rows the clone size is stated as once, few or many, or as a class when expanded; others skip it.

d_call,j_call,clone_size,v_call,cdr3_aa,cdr3_nt
TRBD1,TRBJ1-5,once,TRBV28,CASSQDRGHQPQHF,TGTGCCAGCAGTCAAGACAGGGGGCATCAGCCCCAGCATTTT
NA,TRBJ1-2,NA,TRBV30,CAFNTANYGYTF,TGTGCCTTTAATACAGCTAACTATGGCTACACCTTC
NA,TRBJ2-2,NA,TRBV6-5,CASSYLFGELFF,TGTGCCAGCAGTTACCTATTCGGGGAGCTGTTTTTT
TRBD1,TRBJ2-2,NA,TRBV5-1,CASSFPGQGSGELFF,TGCGCCAGCAGCTTTCCGGGACAGGGGTCCGGGGAGCTGTTTTTT
NA,TRBJ2-7,NA,TRBV5-6,CAGSLGATYEQYF,TGTGCCGGCAGCTTGGGGGCGACCTACGAGCAGTACTTC
TRBD1,TRBJ2-7,NA,TRBV5-6,CASSSRGQGPYEQYF,TGTGCCAGCAGCTCCAGGGGACAGGGGCCCTACGAGCAGTACTTC
TRBD1,TRBJ1-2,NA,TRBV6-5,CASTAGTGLYGYTF,TGTGCCAGCACGGCCGGGACAGGGCTCTATGGCTACACCTTC
TRBD1,TRBJ2-4,NA,TRBV7-6,CASSAGQGDIQYF,TGTGCCAGCAGCGCGGGACAGGGCGACATTCAGTACTTC
NA,TRBJ2-7,once,TRBV6-6,CASSFGQRSSYEQYF,TGTGCCAGCAGTTTTGGACAGAGGAGCTCCTACGAGCAGTACTTC
TRBD1,TRBJ1-1,NA,TRBV5-3,CARSFGSGGWYTGAFF,TGTGCCAGAAGCTTTGGGTCAGGGGGCTGGTACACTGGAGCTTTCTTT
TRBD2,TRBJ2-1,NA,TRBV5-1,CASSLSASGDNEQFF,TGCGCCAGCAGCTTGTCGGCTAGCGGGGACAATGAGCAGTTCTTC
TRBD2,TRBJ2-7,once,TRBV10-3,CAISDNRAGVSYEQYF,TGTGCCATCAGTGATAATAGGGCGGGAGTCTCCTACGAGCAGTACTTC
NA,TRBJ1-4,NA,TRBV7-8,CASSFLGESNEKLFF,TGTGCCAGCAGCTTTTTGGGCGAAAGTAATGAAAAACTGTTTTTT
NA,TRBJ2-1,NA,TRBV4-1,CASSQPIESAYNEQFF,TGCGCCAGCAGCCAACCAATAGAGAGCGCTTACAATGAGCAGTTCTTC
TRBD2,TRBJ2-7,NA,TRBV30,CAWSNSGRALYEQYF,TGTGCCTGGAGTAATAGCGGGAGGGCCCTCTACGAGCAGTACTTC
NA,TRBJ2-2,NA,TRBV19,CASSIGLGLAGELFF,TGTGCCAGTAGTATAGGACTAGGTCTGGCCGGGGAGCTGTTTTTT
NA,TRBJ1-6,NA,TRBV4-1,CASSLQTGNNSPLHF,TGCGCCAGCAGCCTCCAAACAGGGAATAATTCACCCCTCCACTTT
TRBD1,TRBJ2-5,NA,TRBV7-9,CASSTRQGTAEETQYF,TGTGCCAGCAGCACAAGACAGGGGACGGCCGAAGAGACCCAGTACTTC
TRBD2,TRBJ2-7,NA,TRBV7-9,CASSFSLAGALEQYF,TGTGCCAGCAGCTTTTCACTAGCGGGAGCTCTCGAGCAGTACTTC
NA,TRBJ2-7,few,TRBV7-8,CASSVGSGYEQYF,TGTGCCAGCAGCGTAGGGAGCGGCTACGAGCAGTACTTC
NA,TRBJ1-2,NA,TRBV15,CATSRDEGDWVYGYTF,TGTGCCACCAGCAGAGATGAAGGGGATTGGGTCTATGGCTACACCTTC
NA,TRBJ1-1,NA,TRBV11-2,CASSPGGTSAFF,TGTGCCAGCAGCCCAGGAGGCACCTCAGCTTTCTTT
NA,TRBJ2-7,NA,TRBV30,CAWGGVGSEQYF,TGTGCCTGGGGCGGGGTGGGGAGCGAGCAGTACTTC
TRBD1,TRBJ2-2,NA,TRBV6-5,CASHRGWTGELFF,TGTGCCAGCCACAGGGGATGGACCGGGGAGCTGTTTTTT
NA,TRBJ2-3,NA,TRBV7-6,CASSLVPPLAFSTDTQYF,TGTGCCAGCAGCTTAGTTCCTCCCTTGGCTTTCAGCACAGATACGCAGTATTTT
NA,TRBJ2-3,NA,TRBV10-1,CASSLRRGTSTDTQYF,TGCGCCAGCAGCCTACGACGGGGGACGAGCACAGATACGCAGTATTTT
TRBD2,TRBJ2-7,few,TRBV7-9,CASSPRDYSYEQYF,TGTGCCAGCAGCCCTAGGGACTACTCCTACGAGCAGTACTTC
TRBD2,TRBJ2-1,NA,TRBV5-6,CASSPTSGGFSYNEQFF,TGTGCCAGCAGCCCCACTAGCGGAGGGTTCTCCTACAATGAGCAGTTCTTC
TRBD1,TRBJ1-1,NA,TRBV2,CASLRDREGTEAFF,TGTGCCAGCCTCCGGGACAGGGAGGGGACTGAAGCTTTCTTT
NA,TRBJ1-1,NA,TRBV6-4,CASSPDRHTEAFF,TGTGCCAGCAGTCCGGACAGACACACTGAAGCTTTCTTT
TRBD1,TRBJ1-1,NA,TRBV11-2,CASSSGQGRVGTEAFF,TGTGCCAGCAGCTCTGGACAGGGCAGGGTGGGCACTGAAGCTTTCTTT
NA,TRBJ1-1,NA,TRBV5-1,CASSPGNTEAFF,TGCGCCAGCAGTCCCGGGAACACTGAAGCTTTCTTT
NA,TRBJ2-4,NA,TRBV6-5,CASSYSSGNIQYF,TGTGCCAGCAGTTACTCGAGTGGAAACATTCAGTACTTC
TRBD2,TRBJ2-1,NA,TRBV5-1,CASSLAGLANEQFF,TGCGCCAGCAGCTTGGCGGGACTAGCGAATGAGCAGTTCTTC
TRBD1,TRBJ1-6,NA,TRBV5-5,CASSLRYRGDSPLHF,TGTGCCAGCAGCTTGAGATACAGGGGGGATTCACCCCTCCACTTT
TRBD1,TRBJ2-5,once,TRBV5-1,CASSLAGTGKETQYF,TGCGCCAGCAGCTTGGCCGGGACAGGGAAAGAGACCCAGTACTTC
TRBD2,TRBJ2-3,NA,TRBV5-4,CASSLEAGTISTDTQYF,TGTGCCAGCAGCTTGGAGGCCGGGACTATAAGCACAGATACGCAGTATTTT
TRBD1,TRBJ1-1,NA,TRBV6-6,CASSRQGDTEAFF,TGTGCCAGCAGCCGACAGGGGGACACTGAAGCTTTCTTT
TRBD2,TRBJ2-1,NA,TRBV7-9,CASSLGRGGYNEQFF,TGTGCCAGCAGCTTAGGGCGGGGGGGTTACAATGAGCAGTTCTTC
NA,TRBJ2-5,NA,TRBV27,CASSLLSGSETQYF,TGTGCCAGCAGTTTACTCAGTGGGAGTGAGACCCAGTACTTC
NA,TRBJ2-7,NA,TRBV27,CASASGTNYEQYF,TGTGCCAGCGCCTCTGGGACAAACTACGAGCAGTACTTC
NA,TRBJ2-1,once,TRBV7-9,CASSFIQGVAYNEQFF,TGTGCCAGCAGCTTCATACAGGGAGTAGCCTACAATGAGCAGTTCTTC
NA,TRBJ1-3,NA,TRBV7-9,CASSPVGAAGNTIYF,TGTGCCAGCAGTCCGGTAGGGGCGGCTGGAAACACCATATATTTT
NA,TRBJ2-5,NA,TRBV5-4,CASSRESGTQYF,TGTGCCAGCAGTCGGGAGAGCGGGACCCAGTACTTC
TRBD2,TRBJ2-7,NA,TRBV28,CASVGLAGGPCEQYF,TGTGCCAGCGTAGGACTAGCGGGGGGCCCCTGCGAGCAGTACTTC
TRBD2,TRBJ2-4,medium-sized,TRBV6-1,CASSELAGGPNIQYF,TGTGCCAGCAGTGAACTCGCGGGGGGGCCAAACATTCAGTACTTC
NA,TRBJ1-5,NA,TRBV28,CASSLSGNQPQHF,TGTGCCAGCAGTTTATCCGGGAATCAGCCCCAGCATTTT